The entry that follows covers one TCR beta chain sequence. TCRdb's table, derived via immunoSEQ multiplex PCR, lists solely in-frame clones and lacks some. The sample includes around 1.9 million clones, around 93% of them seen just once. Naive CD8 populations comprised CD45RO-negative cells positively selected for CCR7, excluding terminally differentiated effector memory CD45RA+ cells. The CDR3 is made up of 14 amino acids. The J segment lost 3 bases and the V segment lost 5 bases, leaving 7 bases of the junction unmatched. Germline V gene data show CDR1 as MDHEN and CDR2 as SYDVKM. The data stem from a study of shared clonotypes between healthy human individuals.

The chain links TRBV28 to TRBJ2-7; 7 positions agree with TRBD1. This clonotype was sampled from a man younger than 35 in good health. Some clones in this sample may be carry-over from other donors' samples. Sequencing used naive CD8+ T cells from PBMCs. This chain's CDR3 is CASSPDRDIYEQYF. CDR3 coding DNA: TGTGCCAGCAGTCCTGACAGGGATATCTACGAGCAGTACTTC.